The next 8 T cell receptor beta chains were all read from a single sample in a study of cytomegalovirus exposure and HLA in healthy donors. 60 Vbeta and 13 Jbeta primers were used in PCR. Repertoires were generated with immunoSEQ multiplex PCR, while TCRdb's copy carries only in-frame clones and drops some. Of 150,000 to 200,000 clones in the sample, 68% are singletons; the top ten hold approximately 1.3%. Sequencing was performed on PBMCs. Receptors originate from a man in his fifties in good health and CMV-seronegative.

The genes are TRBV28 and TRBJ2-4; 10 bases fit TRBD2. Unmatched junction bases numbered 1, after V lost 2 bases and J lost 6 bases. The CDR3 runs to 14 residues. Germline CDR1 and CDR2: MDHEN and SYDVKM. The CDR3 region is CASSLPSGGNIQYF. The CDR3, as DNA: TGTGCCAGCAGTTTACCTAGCGGGGGAAACATTCAGTACTTC.

J is TRBJ1-2 and V is TRBV6-4; TRBD1 aligns across 7 bases. Germline-derived CDR1 and CDR2 are MRHNA and SNTAGT. The CDR3 covers 14 residues. After removal of 5 bases from V and 2 bases from J, the junction contained 5 bases not matched to a gene. The CDR3 nucleotides are TGTGCCAGCAGTACCGGGACAGAGAACTATGGCTACACCTTC. Encoded protein: CASSTGTENYGYTF.

The chain combines TRBV19 with TRBJ1-5, with D possibly TRBD1 on 6 matching bases. Trimming left V 2 bases short and J 3 bases short, with 14 bases between. Germline V gene sequence: CDR1 LNHDA, CDR2 SQIVND (reference sequence). This CDR3 is 16 amino acids long. For the CDR3, the DNA is TGTGCCAGTAGTATAAATACAGGGACGTTCAATCAGCCCCAGCATTTT. It codes for CASSINTGTFNQPQHF.

On this clone itself: Other DNA variants within this sample encode the same CDR3. V gene TRBV6-5 combines with J gene TRBJ2-1; TRBD1 matches 7 bases. The CDR3 sequence is 15 residues long. Per germline, CDR1 MNHEY and CDR2 SVGAGI. Losses at the gene ends were 6 bases for V and 0 bases for J; bases not matched to a gene: 5. CDR3 amino acids: CASSPDRSSYNEQFF. CDR3 DNA: TGTGCCAGCAGCCCGGACAGGAGCTCCTACAATGAGCAGTTCTTC.

The chain joins TRBV9 to TRBJ1-2, with 8 bases lining up with TRBD1. V was clipped by 0 bases and J by 5 bases; unmatched bases: 0. This CDR3 is 13 amino acids long. Germline V gene data show CDR1 as SGDLS and CDR2 as YYNGEE. The CDR3 spells CASSVGQGYGYTF. CDR3 DNA sequence: TGTGCCAGCAGCGTAGGACAGGGGTATGGCTACACCTTC.

About this clone itself: Relative to the germline gene, one junction end is altered; a read error may explain this. The chain employs TRBV6-5 and TRBJ1-1, with unresolved D. Germline V gene sequence: CDR1 MNHEY, CDR2 SVGAGI. This CDR3 has 15 residues. The CDR3 sequence: CASNYSNSMNTEAFF. CDR3 coding DNA: TGTGCCAGCAATTACTCCAACAGCATGAACACTGAAGCTTTCTTT.

The rearrangement joins TRBV10-2 to TRBJ2-1; 10 nucleotides align to TRBD2. Germline CDR1 and CDR2: WSHSY and SAAADI. V lost 1 base, J lost 0 bases, and 6 bases stayed unmatched. CDR3 length: 18 residues. The CDR3 DNA sequence: TGCGCCAGCAGTGAGTTTAGACTAGCGGGTATCTCCTACAATGAGCAGTTCTTC. Translation: CASSEFRLAGISYNEQFF.

The chain recombines TRBV5-1 with TRBJ1-1; weak D call: TRBD1 (6 bases). This CDR3 is 14 amino acids long. Germline CDR1 SGHRS, CDR2 YFSETQ. Trimming shortened V by 5 bases and J by 4 bases, and 15 bases separated the two germline ends. The CDR3 is CASSSQGGVTEAFF. CDR3 nucleotides: TGCGCCAGCAGTTCGCAAGGGGGTGTCACTGAAGCTTTCTTT. Combining the CDR3 with reference TRBV5-1 and TRBJ1-1 gives the whole variable domain KAGVTQTPRYLIKTRGQQVTLSCSPISGHRSVSWYQQTPGQGLQFLFEYFSETQRNKGNFPGRFSGRQFSNSRSEMNVSTLELGDSALYLCASSSQGGVTEAFFGQGTRLTVV.